What follows is one TCR beta chain and its context. Its antigen is currently unknown. These data belong to a study of T cell clones after liver transplantation. Across the whole study: In this trial, immunosuppression withdrawal was attempted within 2 years of liver transplant. Three of the eight recipients were HCV-positive; the rest had non-autoimmune, non-viral transplant indications. Samples came pre-transplant, pre-randomization before withdrawal, and post-randomization after withdrawal ended. Study findings and constraints: Compared with third party-reactive sequences, donor-reactive ones declined more, independent of withdrawal success.

Repertoires were generated with immunoSEQ multiplex PCR, while TCRdb's copy carries only in-frame clones and drops some. This sample has 70,000 to 80,000 clones, with about 92% found just once. This TCR derives from a human donor who received a liver transplant. Sequenced material: CD4+ T cells from blood, taken before liver transplant.

CDR3 in DNA: TGTGCCAGTAGTATAAGCGGGGGACCGTATAGCAATCAGCCCCAGCATTTT. Protein: CASSISGGPYSNQPQHF. The V call is TRBV19, the J call TRBJ1-5; a possible D gene is TRBD1 (5 bases). The CDR3 consists of 17 residues. From germline, CDR1 is LNHDA and CDR2 SQIVND (reference sequence). Trimming removed 2 bases from V and 0 bases from J, with 14 bases in between.